The next 21 T cell receptor beta chains were all read from a single sample in a study of T cells expressing NK-cell markers. Each CDR3 protein gets one entry in TCRdb, which reprocessed the 5' RACE reads and gives no DNA. The table for this sample gives 160,000 or so distinct CDR3 sequences. Sequencing was done on a sample of blood T cells: a sorted CD56 or NKG2C T cell subset, CD4+ or CD8+ T cells, or bulk PBMC T cells (not recorded which). These receptors all come from a woman aged 18 to 75 in good health.

The V and J genes are TRBV20-1 and TRBJ2-1; the TCRdb D gene call, TRBD1, has no DNA to confirm it. Germline V gives CDR1 DFQATT, CDR2 SNEGSKA (reference sequence). This CDR3 is 14 amino acids long. CDR3 protein: CSASRQGRHNEQFF.

The V gene is TRBV7-3, the J gene TRBJ2-2. The CDR3 covers 15 residues. The germline V gene encodes CDR1 SGHTA and CDR2 FQGTGA. CDR3 amino acids: CASSLWPTNTGELFF.

The CDR3 loop is CASRRDTGYEQYF. The gene calls are TRBV5-1 and TRBJ2-7; the TRBD1 assignment by TCRdb is unverifiable without DNA. This CDR3 spans 13 amino acids. Germline-derived CDR1 and CDR2 are SGHRS and YFSETQ.

This chain uses TRBV2 with TRBJ1-2; TCRdb gives TRBD1 as the D gene, but with no DNA this cannot be confirmed. The CDR3 loop spans 13 amino acids. In germline, CDR1 is SNHLY, CDR2 FYNNEI. CDR3 sequence reads: CASSEYQGEGYTF. Using reference TRBV2 and TRBJ1-2 for the parts outside the CDR3, the full variable domain is EPEVTQTPSHQVTQMGQEVILRCVPISNHLYFYWYRQILGQKVEFLVSFYNNEISEKSEIFDDQFSVERPDGSNFTLKIRSTKLEDSAMYFCASSEYQGEGYTFGSGTRLTVV.

The chain couples TRBV5-1 to TRBJ2-3. Germline CDR1 and CDR2: SGHRS and YFSETQ. CDR3 size: 16 residues. The CDR3 protein is CASSPSGKTSTDTQYF.

The chain combines TRBV12-3 or TRBV12-4 with TRBJ2-3. This CDR3 comprises 13 residues. The CDR3: CASSWSLTDTQYF.

The chain uses TRBV9 and TRBJ2-7; with no DNA, the TCRdb D assignment of TRBD1 cannot be verified. CDR3 length equals 16 residues. The germline V gene has CDR1 SGDLS and CDR2 YYNGEE. The CDR3: CASSPTAGQVSYEQYF. The complete variable domain, with remaining parts taken from reference TRBV9 and TRBJ2-7, reads DSGVTQTPKHLITATGQRVTLRCSPRSGDLSVYWYQQSLDQGLQFLIQYYNGEERAKGNILERFSAQQFPDLHSELNLSSLELGDSALYFCASSPTAGQVSYEQYFGPGTRLTVT.

The chain joins TRBV20-1 to TRBJ2-7; TCRdb's assignment of TRBD1 cannot be checked, as there is no DNA. Germline values: CDR1 DFQATT, CDR2 SNEGSKA (reference sequence). This CDR3 region has 14 residues. The CDR3 sequence: CSATTRTGVYEQYF.

This chain connects TRBV20-1 to TRBJ2-3; without DNA, the TCRdb call of TRBD1 cannot be checked. The germline gives CDR1 DFQATT, CDR2 SNEGSKA (reference sequence). The CDR3 is 16 residues long. CDR3 in amino acids: CSARGARALSTDTQYF.

V and J are TRBV5-1 and TRBJ2-3; there is no DNA to check the TCRdb D call of TRBD1. The CDR3 is 16 amino acids. Germline V gene data show CDR1 as SGHRS and CDR2 as YFSETQ. The CDR3 here is CASSLGGGPDTDTQYF.

V gene TRBV5-6 combines with J gene TRBJ1-5. This CDR3 spans 14 amino acids. Germline V lookup: CDR1 SGHDT, CDR2 YYEEEE. The chain's CDR3 is CASGPGLSNQPQHF.

The chain links TRBV3-1 to TRBJ2-7. This CDR3 has 15 residues. Germline values: CDR1 LGHDT, CDR2 YNNKEL (reference sequence). CDR3 protein: CASSQAEGGPYEQYF.

This sequence joins TRBV29-1 and TRBJ1-2. The CDR3 covers 12 residues. Germline CDR1 SQVTM, CDR2 ANQGSEA. Here the CDR3 reads CSVEGGGHGYTF. Variable domain in full (rest from reference TRBV29-1 and TRBJ1-2): SAVISQKPSRDICQRGTSLTIQCQVDSQVTMMFWYRQQPGQSLTLIATANQGSEATYESGFVIDKFPISRPNLTFSTLTVSNMSPEDSSIYLCSVEGGGHGYTFGSGTRLTVV.

The chain recombines TRBV6-1 with TRBJ1-4; the D call from TCRdb, TRBD1, cannot be confirmed without DNA. The CDR3 covers 14 residues. Germline CDR1 and CDR2: MNHNS and SASEGT. The CDR3 sequence is CASKYRASNEKLFF.

This chain connects TRBV7-9 to TRBJ2-3. The CDR3 runs 15 residues. Germline lookup yields CDR1 SEHNR and CDR2 FQNEAQ (reference sequence). The CDR3 spells CASSLAATPTDTQYF.

The chain recombines TRBV11-2 with TRBJ2-5; TCRdb names TRBD1, which stays unverified in the absence of DNA. The germline gives CDR1 SGHAT, CDR2 FQNNGV. The CDR3 is 17 amino acids. CDR3 loop: CASSSNPGQGRRETQYF.

The J gene is TRBJ2-1, the V gene TRBV2; TCRdb reports TRBD2, a call that lacks DNA to check it against. The CDR3 totals 13 residues. The germline gives CDR1 SNHLY, CDR2 FYNNEI. CDR3 amino acids: CASAGLASNEQFF.

The rearrangement links TRBV20-1 to TRBJ2-1. In germline, CDR1 is DFQATT, CDR2 SNEGSKA (reference sequence). The CDR3 length is 15 residues. The CDR3 sequence: CSARGLGATYNEQFF.

The genes are TRBV18 and TRBJ1-2. Per germline, CDR1 KGHSH and CDR2 LQKENI. There are 16 residues in the CDR3. CDR3 protein: CASSPSYDIRGYGYTF.

V and J are TRBV29-1 and TRBJ1-1. The CDR3 is 12 residues long. Germline-derived CDR1 and CDR2 are SQVTM and ANQGSEA. CDR3 protein: CSVKQLNTEAFF.

The chain recombines TRBV28 with TRBJ2-3; checking the TCRdb D call of TRBD1 is not possible without DNA. The CDR3 runs to 15 residues. Germline lookup yields CDR1 MDHEN and CDR2 SYDVKM. CDR3 residues: CASSLWGQGPDTQYF. Full variable domain (rest looked up from reference TRBV28 and TRBJ2-3): DVKVTQSSRYLVKRTGEKVFLECVQDMDHENMFWYRQDPGLGLRLIYFSYDVKMKEKGDIPEGYSVSREKKERFSLILESASTNQTSMYLCASSLWGQGPDTQYFGPGTRLTVL.